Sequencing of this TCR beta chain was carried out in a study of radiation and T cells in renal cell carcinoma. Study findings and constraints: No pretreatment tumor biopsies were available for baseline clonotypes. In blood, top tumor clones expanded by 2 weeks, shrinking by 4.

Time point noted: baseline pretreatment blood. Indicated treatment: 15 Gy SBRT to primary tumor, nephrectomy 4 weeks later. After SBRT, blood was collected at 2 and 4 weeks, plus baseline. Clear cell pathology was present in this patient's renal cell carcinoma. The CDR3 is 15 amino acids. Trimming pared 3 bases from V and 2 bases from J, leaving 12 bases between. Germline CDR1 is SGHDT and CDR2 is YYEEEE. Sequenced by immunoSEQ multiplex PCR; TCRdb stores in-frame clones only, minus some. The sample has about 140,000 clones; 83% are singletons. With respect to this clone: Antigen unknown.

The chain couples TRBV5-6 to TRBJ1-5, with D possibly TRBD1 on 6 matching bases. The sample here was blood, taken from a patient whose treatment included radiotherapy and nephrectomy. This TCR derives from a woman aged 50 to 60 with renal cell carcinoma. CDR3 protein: CASSSTGYGNQPQHF. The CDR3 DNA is TGTGCCAGCAGCTCCACAGGGTATGGCAATCAGCCCCAGCATTTT.